This T cell receptor beta chain was observed in a study of CD8 T cells in Susac syndrome. Deletions cut 5 bases from V and 0 bases from J, with 8 bases between. Germline V gives CDR1 MNHEY, CDR2 SMNVEV (reference sequence). The CDR3 loop spans 13 amino acids. With random hexamers, about 0.5 to 1 ug RNA was reverse transcribed. From the immunoSEQ multiplex PCR reads, TCRdb called clonotypes with MiXCR, one entry per CDR3 protein. The sample lists 20,000 or so distinct CDR3 sequences, roughly 95% occurring once. The chain links TRBV27 to TRBJ2-7; unclear D gene. The sequenced sample consisted of CD8+ T cells from PBMCs. This TCR was sampled from a human donor in good health. CDR3 nucleotides: TGTGCCAGCAGTCGCGGAAGCTCCTACGAGCAGTACTTC. Its translation: CASSRGSSYEQYF.